A single sample is the source of the 4 T cell receptor beta chains below, sequenced in a study of cytomegalovirus exposure and HLA in healthy donors (dated by TCRdb to about 2017). The library was made by the immunoSEQ multiplex PCR assay. The multiplex PCR relied on a mix of 60 forward primers for TCR Vbeta segments and 13 reverse primers for TCR Jbeta segments. TCRdb holds this immuneACCESS table with in-frame rearrangements only. Some clones are missing; in checked studies, unresolved V genes explain under half, and the rest has no known cause. The record for this sample contains tens of thousands of clones. 15% of the sample rests with the top ten. Specimen: PBMCs. The receptors shown here come from a man aged 45-65 years in good health and CMV-seropositive.

The chain has TRBV11-2 and TRBJ1-2; the match to TRBD1 covers 8 bases. The CDR3 runs to 15 residues. Germline V lookup: CDR1 SGHAT, CDR2 FQNNGV. Trimming at V came to 6 bases and at J to 4 bases, leaving 10 bases not matched to a gene. The CDR3 DNA is TGTGCCAGCAGTTTTACAGGGGGAGAGGTCTATGGCTACACCTTC. This gives the protein CASSFTGGEVYGYTF.

The rearrangement joins TRBV18 to TRBJ2-6, with 14 bases that match TRBD2. J was trimmed by 3 bases and V by 3 bases; bases with no gene match: 4. The CDR3 loop spans 18 amino acids. Germline V gene lookup returns CDR1 KGHSH and CDR2 LQKENI. This chain's CDR3 is CASSPGLAGVIGANVLTF. CDR3 bases: TGTGCCAGCTCACCGGGACTAGCGGGAGTTATTGGGGCCAACGTCCTGACTTTC.

V and J are TRBV5-1 and TRBJ1-1; D is unresolved. The CDR3 covers 13 residues. The V and J ends lost 2 bases and 1 base respectively, with 6 bases between them. Germline assignment: CDR1 SGHRS and CDR2 YFSETQ. CDR3 residues: CASSFTENTEAFF. The CDR3 DNA follows: TGCGCCAGCAGCTTTACAGAGAACACTGAAGCTTTCTTT.

The chain couples TRBV5-1 to TRBJ2-2, with D unclear. Germline CDR1 and CDR2: SGHRS and YFSETQ. The CDR3 is made up of 15 amino acids. V lost 2 bases, J lost 11 bases, and 19 bases lay in between. This CDR3 reads CASSLASGNTAELFF. The DNA of the CDR3 is TGCGCCAGCAGCTTAGCCTCAGGAAACACCGCCGAGCTGTTTTTT.